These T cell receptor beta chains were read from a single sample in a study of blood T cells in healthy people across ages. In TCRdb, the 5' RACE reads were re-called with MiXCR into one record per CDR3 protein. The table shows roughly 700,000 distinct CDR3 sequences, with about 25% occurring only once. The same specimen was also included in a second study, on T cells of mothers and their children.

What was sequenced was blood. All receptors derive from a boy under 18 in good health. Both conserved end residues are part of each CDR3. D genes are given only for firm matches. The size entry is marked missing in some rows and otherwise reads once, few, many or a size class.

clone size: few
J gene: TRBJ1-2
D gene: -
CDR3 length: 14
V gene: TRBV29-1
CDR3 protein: CSVENTEPNYGYTF
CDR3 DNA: TGCAGCGTTGAGAATACGGAGCCTAACTATGGCTACACCTTC

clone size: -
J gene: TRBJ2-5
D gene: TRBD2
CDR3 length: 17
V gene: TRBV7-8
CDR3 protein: CASSSSSGGPAWETQYF
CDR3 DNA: TGTGCCAGCAGCTCGTCTAGCGGGGGGCCCGCATGGGAGACCCAGTACTTC

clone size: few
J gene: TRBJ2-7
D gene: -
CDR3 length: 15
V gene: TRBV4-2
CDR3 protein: CASSQAHGVAYEQYF
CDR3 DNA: TGTGCCAGCAGCCAAGCCCATGGGGTCGCCTACGAGCAGTACTTC

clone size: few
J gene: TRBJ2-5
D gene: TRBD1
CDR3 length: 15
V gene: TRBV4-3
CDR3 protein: CTSSGGTELQETQYF
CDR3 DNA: TGCACCAGCAGCGGTGGGACAGAACTCCAAGAGACCCAGTACTTC

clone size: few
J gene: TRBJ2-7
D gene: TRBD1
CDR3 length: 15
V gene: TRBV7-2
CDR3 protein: CASSPTGTGVFEQYF
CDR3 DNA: TGTGCCAGCAGCCCAACCGGGACAGGGGTCTTCGAGCAGTACTTC

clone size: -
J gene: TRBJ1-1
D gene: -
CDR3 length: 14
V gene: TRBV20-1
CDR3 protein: CSARDYKLYTEAFF
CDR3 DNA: TGCAGTGCTAGAGATTATAAGCTCTACACTGAAGCTTTCTTT

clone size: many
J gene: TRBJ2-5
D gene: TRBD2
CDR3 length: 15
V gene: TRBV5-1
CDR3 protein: CASSLGLADQETQYF
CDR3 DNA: TGCGCCAGCAGCTTGGGACTAGCGGACCAAGAGACCCAGTACTTC

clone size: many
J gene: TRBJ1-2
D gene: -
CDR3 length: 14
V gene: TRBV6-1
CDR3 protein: CASSAGGTNYGYTF
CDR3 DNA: TGTGCCAGCAGTGCTGGGGGGACGAACTATGGCTACACCTTC

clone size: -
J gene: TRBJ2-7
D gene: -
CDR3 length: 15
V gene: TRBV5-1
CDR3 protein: CASSLSPGHTYEQYF
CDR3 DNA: TGCGCCAGCAGCTTGAGCCCGGGACATACCTACGAGCAGTACTTC

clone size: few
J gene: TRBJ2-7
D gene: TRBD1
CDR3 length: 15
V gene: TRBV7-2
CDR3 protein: CASSLDSDRVYEQYF
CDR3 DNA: TGTGCCAGCAGCTTAGACTCGGACAGGGTCTACGAGCAGTACTTC

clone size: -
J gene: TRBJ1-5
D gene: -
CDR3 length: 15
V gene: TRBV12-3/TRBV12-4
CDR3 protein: CASSLDLQLNQPQHF
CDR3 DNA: TGTGCCAGCAGTTTGGATCTCCAGTTAAATCAGCCCCAGCATTTT

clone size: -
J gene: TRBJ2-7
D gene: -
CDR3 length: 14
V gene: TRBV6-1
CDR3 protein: CASRTGDTYYEQYF
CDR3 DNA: TGTGCCAGCAGAACGGGGGACACCTACTACGAGCAGTACTTC

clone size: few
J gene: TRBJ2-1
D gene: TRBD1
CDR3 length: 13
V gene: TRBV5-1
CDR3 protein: CASSWNRGNEQFF
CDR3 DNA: TGCGCCAGCAGCTGGAACAGGGGTAATGAGCAGTTCTTC

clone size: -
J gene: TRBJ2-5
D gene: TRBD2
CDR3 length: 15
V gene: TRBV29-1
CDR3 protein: CSVGRLAGGQETQYF
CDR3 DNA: TGCAGCGTTGGACGACTAGCGGGAGGCCAAGAGACCCAGTACTTC

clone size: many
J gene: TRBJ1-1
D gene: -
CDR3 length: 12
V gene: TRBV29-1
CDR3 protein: CSVEVGVTEAFF
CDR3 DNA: TGCAGCGTTGAAGTCGGGGTCACTGAAGCTTTCTTT

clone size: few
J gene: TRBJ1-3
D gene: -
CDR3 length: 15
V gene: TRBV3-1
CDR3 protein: CASTDGQFLGNTIYF
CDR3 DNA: TGTGCCAGCACCGATGGACAGTTTTTGGGAAACACCATATATTTT

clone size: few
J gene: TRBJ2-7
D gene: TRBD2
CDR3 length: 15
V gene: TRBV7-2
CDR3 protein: CASSLIAGGPWEQYF
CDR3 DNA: TGTGCCAGCTCCCTTATAGCGGGAGGGCCATGGGAGCAGTACTTC

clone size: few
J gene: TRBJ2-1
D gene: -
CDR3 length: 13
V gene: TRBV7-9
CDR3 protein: CASSLPPSDEQFF
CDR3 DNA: TGTGCCAGCAGCTTACCCCCAAGCGATGAGCAGTTCTTC

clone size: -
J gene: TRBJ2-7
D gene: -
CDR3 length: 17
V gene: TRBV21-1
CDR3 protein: CASSQRHRDRAHYEQYF
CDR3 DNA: TGTGCCAGCAGCCAAAGGCACCGGGACAGGGCGCACTACGAGCAGTACTTC

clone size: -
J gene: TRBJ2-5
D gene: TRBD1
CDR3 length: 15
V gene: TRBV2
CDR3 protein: CASSGPPTGSETQYF
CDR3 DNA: TGTGCCAGCAGTGGCCCCCCGACAGGGTCAGAGACCCAGTACTTC

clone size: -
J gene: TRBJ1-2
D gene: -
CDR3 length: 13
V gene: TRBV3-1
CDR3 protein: CASSLVNAGGYTF
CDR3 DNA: TGTGCCAGCAGCCTCGTGAACGCAGGGGGCTACACCTTC

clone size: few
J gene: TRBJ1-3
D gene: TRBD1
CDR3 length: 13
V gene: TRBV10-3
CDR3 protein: CATWTGAGNTIYF
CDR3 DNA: TGTGCCACCTGGACAGGAGCTGGAAACACCATATATTTT

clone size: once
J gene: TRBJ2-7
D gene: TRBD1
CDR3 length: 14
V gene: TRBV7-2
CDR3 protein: CASSLDRPLDEQYF
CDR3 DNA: TGTGCCAGCAGCTTGGACAGGCCTTTGGACGAGCAGTACTTC

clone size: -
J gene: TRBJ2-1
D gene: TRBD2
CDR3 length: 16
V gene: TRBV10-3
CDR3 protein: CAISETSGGAYNEQFF
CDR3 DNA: TGTGCCATCAGTGAGACTAGCGGGGGCGCATACAATGAGCAGTTCTTC

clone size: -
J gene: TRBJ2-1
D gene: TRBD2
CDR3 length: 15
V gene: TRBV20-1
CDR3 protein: CSARLAGTNYSEQFF
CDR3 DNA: TGCAGTGCTAGGTTAGCCGGGACTAACTACAGTGAGCAGTTCTTC

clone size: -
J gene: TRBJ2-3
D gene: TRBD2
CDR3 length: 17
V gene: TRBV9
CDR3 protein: CASSAGLAGRRADTQYF
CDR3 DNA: TGTGCCAGCAGCGCGGGACTAGCGGGGAGGCGGGCAGATACGCAGTATTTT

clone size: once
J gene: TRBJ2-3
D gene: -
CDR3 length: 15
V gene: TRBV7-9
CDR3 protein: CASSLGWASTDTQYF
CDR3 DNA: TGTGCCAGCAGCTTAGGGTGGGCTAGCACAGATACGCAGTATTTT

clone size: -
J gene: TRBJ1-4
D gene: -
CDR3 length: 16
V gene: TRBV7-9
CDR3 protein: CASSSTRTATNEKLFF
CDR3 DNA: TGTGCCAGCAGCTCGACCCGGACGGCAACTAATGAAAAACTGTTTTTT

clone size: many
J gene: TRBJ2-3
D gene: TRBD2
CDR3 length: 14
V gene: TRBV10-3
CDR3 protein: CAIRSSGRTDTQYF
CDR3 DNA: TGTGCCATCAGGTCTAGCGGTCGCACAGATACGCAGTATTTT

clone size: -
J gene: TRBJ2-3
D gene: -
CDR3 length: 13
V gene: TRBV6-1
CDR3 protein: CASSERLVDTQYF
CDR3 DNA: TGTGCCAGCAGTGAACGACTCGTCGATACGCAGTATTTT

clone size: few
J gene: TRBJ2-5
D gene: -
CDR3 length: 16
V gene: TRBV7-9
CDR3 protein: CASSLGVAAARETQYF
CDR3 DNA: TGTGCCAGCAGCTTAGGGGTGGCGGCGGCGAGGGAGACCCAGTACTTC

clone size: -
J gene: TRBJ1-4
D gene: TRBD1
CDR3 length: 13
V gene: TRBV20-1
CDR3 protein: CSALDRAGEKLFF
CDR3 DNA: TGCAGTGCCCTTGACAGGGCTGGTGAAAAACTGTTTTTT

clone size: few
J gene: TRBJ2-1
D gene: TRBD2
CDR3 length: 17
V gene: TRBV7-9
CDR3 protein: CASSTVPGLAGPNEQFF
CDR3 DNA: TGTGCCAGCAGCACAGTTCCCGGACTAGCGGGACCCAATGAGCAGTTCTTC

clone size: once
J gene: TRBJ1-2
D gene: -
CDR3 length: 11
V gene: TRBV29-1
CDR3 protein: CSDRYNYGYTF
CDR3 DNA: TGCAGCGACCGGTACAACTATGGCTACACCTTC

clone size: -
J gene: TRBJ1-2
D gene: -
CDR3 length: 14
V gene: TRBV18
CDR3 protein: CASSPQTVIYGYTF
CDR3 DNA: TGTGCCAGCTCACCACAGACGGTTATCTATGGCTACACCTTC

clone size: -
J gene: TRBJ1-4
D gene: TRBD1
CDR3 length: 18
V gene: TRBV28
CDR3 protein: CASSSRTGKRPLEEKLFF
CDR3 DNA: TGTGCCAGCAGTTCACGGACAGGGAAAAGGCCATTAGAGGAAAAACTGTTTTTT

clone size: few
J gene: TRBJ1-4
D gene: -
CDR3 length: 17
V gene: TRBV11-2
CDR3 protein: CASSFRGGGSTNEKLLF
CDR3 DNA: TGTGCCAGCAGCTTTCGTGGGGGGGGTTCGACTAATGAAAAACTGCTTTTT

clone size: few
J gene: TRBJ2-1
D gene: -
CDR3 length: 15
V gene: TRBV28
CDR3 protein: CASKDPDYSYLGQFF
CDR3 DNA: TGTGCCAGCAAAGACCCCGACTACTCTTACCTCGGGCAGTTCTTC

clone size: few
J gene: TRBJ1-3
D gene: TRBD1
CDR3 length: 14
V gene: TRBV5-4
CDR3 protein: CASSPDRAGNTIYF
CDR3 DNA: TGTGCCAGCAGCCCTGACAGGGCAGGAAACACCATATATTTT

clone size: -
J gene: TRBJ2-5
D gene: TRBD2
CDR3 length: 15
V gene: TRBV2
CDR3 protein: CATLLAAGGLETQYF
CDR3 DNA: TGTGCCACCCTCCTCGCAGCGGGGGGGTTAGAGACCCAGTACTTC

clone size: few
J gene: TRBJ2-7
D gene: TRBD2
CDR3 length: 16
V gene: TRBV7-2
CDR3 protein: CASSLDPTSVAYEQYF
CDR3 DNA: TGTGCCAGCAGCTTAGACCCGACTAGCGTGGCCTACGAGCAGTACTTC

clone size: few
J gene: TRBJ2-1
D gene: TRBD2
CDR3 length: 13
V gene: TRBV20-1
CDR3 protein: CSARTRSYNEQFF
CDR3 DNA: TGCAGTGCCCGGACTAGGTCCTACAATGAGCAGTTCTTC

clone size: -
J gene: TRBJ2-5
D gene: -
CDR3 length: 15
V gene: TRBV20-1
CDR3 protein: CSDTFDRHRWETQYF
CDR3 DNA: TGCAGTGATACCTTCGATCGACACCGATGGGAGACCCAGTACTTC

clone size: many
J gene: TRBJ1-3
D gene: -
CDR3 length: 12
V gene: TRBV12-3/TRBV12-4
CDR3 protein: CASSLSGNTIYF
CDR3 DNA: TGTGCCAGCAGTTTATCCGGAAACACCATATATTTT

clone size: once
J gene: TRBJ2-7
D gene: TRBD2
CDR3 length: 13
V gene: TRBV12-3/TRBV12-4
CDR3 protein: CASSGTSRYEQYF
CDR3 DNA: TGTGCCAGCAGCGGGACTAGCAGGTACGAGCAGTACTTC

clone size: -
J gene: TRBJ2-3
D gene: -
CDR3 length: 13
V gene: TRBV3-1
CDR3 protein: CASSQERGRRVYF
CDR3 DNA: TGTGCCAGCAGCCAGGAAAGGGGACGCCGGGTGTATTTT

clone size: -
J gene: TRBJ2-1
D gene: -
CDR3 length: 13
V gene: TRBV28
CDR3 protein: CASSWESVNEQFF
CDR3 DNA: TGTGCCAGCAGTTGGGAGTCTGTCAATGAGCAGTTCTTC

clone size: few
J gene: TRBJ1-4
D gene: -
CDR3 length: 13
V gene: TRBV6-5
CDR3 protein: CASSYGGFEKLFF
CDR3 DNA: TGTGCCAGCAGTTATGGGGGCTTTGAAAAACTGTTTTTT

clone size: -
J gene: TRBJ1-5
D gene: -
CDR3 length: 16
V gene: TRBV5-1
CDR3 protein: CASSLGHSDSNQPQHF
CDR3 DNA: TGCGCCAGCAGCTTGGGACACAGTGATAGCAATCAGCCCCAGCATTTT

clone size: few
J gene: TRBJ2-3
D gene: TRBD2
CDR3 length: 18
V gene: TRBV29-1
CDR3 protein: CSAKGTSGSLIRTDTQYF
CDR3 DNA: TGCAGCGCCAAGGGGACTAGCGGGAGTTTAATCCGCACAGATACGCAGTATTTT

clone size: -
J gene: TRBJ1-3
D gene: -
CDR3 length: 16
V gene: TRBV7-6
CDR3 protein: CASSLLQGTLRNTIYF
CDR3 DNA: TGTGCCAGCAGCCTGCTACAGGGAACCTTGAGAAACACCATATATTTT

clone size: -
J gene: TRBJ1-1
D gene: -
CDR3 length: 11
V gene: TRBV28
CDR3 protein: CASRVNTEALF
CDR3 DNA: TGTGCCAGCCGAGTGAACACTGAAGCTCTCTTT

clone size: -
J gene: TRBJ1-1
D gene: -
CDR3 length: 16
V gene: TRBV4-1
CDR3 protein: CASSRLLGRLSTEAFF
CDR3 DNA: TGCGCCAGCAGCCGACTTTTGGGCAGGTTAAGTACCGAAGCTTTCTTT